A selection of T cell receptor beta chains follows, all from one sample in a study of cytomegalovirus exposure and HLA in healthy donors. Here immunoSEQ multiplex PCR was the method, and the copy in TCRdb shows in-frame clones only, minus some. The table includes 87,000 or so clones, around 64% detected once. Sequenced sample: PBMCs. The origin of the receptors is a man between 60 and 75 years old in good health and CMV-seronegative. Each CDR3 is given with its conserved first and last residue. D genes are given only for firm matches. Only some rows state a clone size, as once, few, many or a class for expanded clones.

TRBJ2-5,-,-,TRBV7-2,CASSLSRRDQETQYF,TGTGCCAGCAGCCTATCCAGGAGGGACCAAGAGACCCAGTACTTC
TRBJ1-4,-,TRBD1,TRBV2,CAGQGTGEKLFF,TGTGCCGGACAGGGTACTGGTGAAAAACTGTTTTTT
TRBJ2-5,-,-,TRBV11-2,CASSWWRETQYF,TGTGCCAGCAGCTGGTGGAGGGAGACCCAGTACTTC
TRBJ1-4,-,TRBD1,TRBV19,CASSNRDRGEKLFF,TGTGCCAGTAGTAACCGGGACAGGGGTGAAAAACTGTTTTTT
TRBJ2-1,-,-,TRBV27,CASRLKSGRISYNEQFF,TGTGCCAGCAGGCTGAAAAGCGGAAGAATCTCCTACAATGAGCAGTTCTTC
TRBJ1-2,few,-,TRBV11-2,CASSLGGVGGYTF,TGTGCCAGCAGCTTAGGCGGGGTAGGAGGCTACACCTTC
TRBJ2-2,-,TRBD1,TRBV7-9,CASSMGQRNTGELFF,TGTGCCAGCAGCATGGGACAGAGGAACACCGGGGAGCTGTTTTTT
TRBJ2-1,-,TRBD1,TRBV12-5,CASGGTGLSEQFF,TGTGCTAGTGGTGGGACAGGGCTATCTGAGCAGTTCTTC
TRBJ1-5,once,TRBD1,TRBV18,CASSPLGQWKDQPQHF,TGTGCCAGCTCACCATTGGGACAGTGGAAAGATCAGCCCCAGCATTTT
TRBJ2-3,-,TRBD2,TRBV4-1,CASSLGLAGIDTQYF,TGCGCCAGCAGCCTGGGACTAGCGGGGATAGATACGCAGTATTTT
TRBJ2-2,-,-,TRBV5-4,CASSPGGPGELFF,TGTGCCAGCAGTCCCGGGGGGCCCGGGGAGCTGTTTTTT
TRBJ1-2,-,TRBD1,TRBV9,CASSSPGQGAYGYTF,TGTGCCAGCAGCTCCCCGGGACAGGGGGCTTATGGCTACACCTTC
TRBJ2-5,-,TRBD1,TRBV5-5,CASSLETGPETQYF,TGTGCCAGCAGCTTGGAGACAGGGCCAGAGACCCAGTACTTC
TRBJ1-1,few,-,TRBV6-1,CASDPTGSVNTEAFF,TGTGCCAGTGATCCTACAGGGAGCGTGAACACTGAAGCTTTCTTT
TRBJ1-2,-,-,TRBV7-9,CASGQFSESYVYTF,TGTGCCAGCGGGCAATTTTCGGAATCGTATGTCTACACCTTC
TRBJ1-6,few,-,TRBV5-5,CASSPGGYSPLHF,TGTGCCAGCAGCCCGGGCGGGTATTCACCCCTCCACTTT
TRBJ2-3,-,-,TRBV7-9,CASMGDTRRDTQYF,TGTGCCAGCATGGGGGACACAAGAAGGGATACGCAGTATTTT
TRBJ1-1,-,-,TRBV25-1,CASSDVNGDNLPEAFF,TGTGCCAGCAGTGATGTGAACGGTGATAACCTCCCTGAAGCTTTCTTT
TRBJ2-7,-,TRBD1,TRBV5-1,CASSLSDRSSYEQYF,TGCGCCAGCAGCCTTTCGGACAGGTCCTCCTACGAGCAGTACTTC
TRBJ2-5,-,-,TRBV10-1,CASSEFAGSEETQYF,TGCGCCAGCAGTGAGTTCGCCGGGAGCGAAGAGACCCAGTACTTC
TRBJ1-1,-,-,TRBV21-1,CASSKVCRWNTEAFF,TGTGCCAGCAGCAAAGTTTGTCGTTGGAACACTGAAGCTTTCTTT
TRBJ2-7,-,TRBD1,TRBV2,CASTEGGTGLSYEQYF,TGTGCCAGCACTGAGGGGGGGACAGGGTTATCCTACGAGCAGTACTTC
TRBJ1-1,-,TRBD1,TRBV28,CASNRQGAGNTEAFF,TGTGCCAGCAATCGACAGGGGGCCGGGAACACTGAAGCTTTCTTT
TRBJ1-2,-,-,TRBV7-9,CASSLVGQGMKTF,TGTGCCAGCAGCTTAGTCGGTCAGGGAATGAAGACCTTC
TRBJ2-5,-,TRBD2,TRBV11-2,CASSLDLAGGTTAETQYF,TGTGCCAGCAGCTTAGACCTAGCGGGGGGAACGACGGCCGAGACCCAGTACTTC
TRBJ2-2,-,TRBD2,TRBV28,CASSLGRGRVGELFF,TGTGCCAGCAGTTTAGGGCGGGGGAGAGTCGGGGAGCTGTTTTTT
TRBJ2-6,-,-,TRBV5-1,CASSPGSGANVLTF,TGCGCCAGCAGCCCAGGCTCTGGGGCCAACGTCCTGACTTTC
TRBJ1-2,-,TRBD1,TRBV25-1,CASSPQGALYGYTF,TGTGCCAGCAGCCCCCAGGGGGCCCTCTATGGCTACACCTTC
TRBJ2-3,-,-,TRBV18,CASSPFQAETTDTQYF,TGTGCCAGCTCACCATTTCAGGCAGAAACCACAGATACGCAGTATTTT
TRBJ1-1,-,TRBD1,TRBV9,CASSEQGVGAEAFF,TGTGCCAGCAGCGAACAGGGGGTCGGGGCTGAAGCTTTCTTT
TRBJ1-5,-,-,TRBV6-5,CASSSGSGRGDQPQHF,TGTGCCAGCAGTTCGGGGTCAGGGCGGGGGGATCAGCCCCAGCATTTT
TRBJ2-4,few,TRBD1,TRBV2,CASGTGDPLYF,TGTGCCAGCGGGACAGGGGACCCTCTGTACTTC
TRBJ2-1,-,TRBD2,TRBV5-1,CASSPGLAGGRKFF,TGCGCCAGCAGCCCGGGACTAGCGGGAGGGCGGAAGTTCTTC